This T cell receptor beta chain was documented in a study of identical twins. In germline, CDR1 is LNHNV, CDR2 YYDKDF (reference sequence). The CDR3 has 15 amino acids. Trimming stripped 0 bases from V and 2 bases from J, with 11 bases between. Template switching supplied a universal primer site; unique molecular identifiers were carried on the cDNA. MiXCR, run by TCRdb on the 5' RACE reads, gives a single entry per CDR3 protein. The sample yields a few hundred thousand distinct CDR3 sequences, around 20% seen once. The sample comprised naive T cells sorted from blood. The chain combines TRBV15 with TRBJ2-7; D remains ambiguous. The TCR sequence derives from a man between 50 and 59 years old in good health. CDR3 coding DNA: TGTGCCACCAGCAGAGATCGAATAGGAGCCTACGAGCAGTACTTC. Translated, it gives CATSRDRIGAYEQYF.